Listed below are T cell receptor beta chains from one sample, sequenced in a study of blood T cell repertoires in COVID-19. Generated by immunoSEQ multiplex PCR, the TCRdb table keeps only in-frame clones and is missing some. The sample includes more than 250,000 clones, around 86% seen only once; the top ten take about 4%. Input material: peripheral blood. All receptors come from a man aged 18 to 29 with active or convalescent COVID-19. Both conserved end residues are part of each CDR3. The D gene is left open where the match is weak. Clone size is shown for a subset of rows, as once, few, many or a class of expanded clone.

size: .; D: .; J: TRBJ2-1; V: TRBV6-5; CDR3: CASRTLGASYNEQFF; DNA: TGTGCCAGCAGGACACTAGGTGCCTCCTACAATGAGCAGTTCTTC
size: .; D: .; J: TRBJ2-7; V: TRBV7-8; CDR3: CASSPSSYEQYF; DNA: TGTGCCAGCAGCCCCAGCTCCTACGAGCAGTACTTC
size: .; D: .; J: TRBJ2-3; V: TRBV7-3; CDR3: CASSLRSGSDDTQYF; DNA: TGTGCCAGCAGCTTACGCAGCGGAAGTGATGATACGCAGTATTTT
size: few; D: .; J: TRBJ1-3; V: TRBV7-9; CDR3: CASSFGGTAGNTIYF; DNA: TGTGCCAGCAGCTTTGGAGGTACAGCTGGAAACACCATATATTTT
size: .; D: .; J: TRBJ1-4; V: TRBV10-3; CDR3: CATTDSSTNEKLFF; DNA: TGTGCCACGACCGACAGTTCAACTAATGAAAAACTGTTTTTT
size: .; D: TRBD2; J: TRBJ2-7; V: TRBV30; CDR3: CAWRLSGRANEQYF; DNA: TGTGCCTGGAGACTTAGCGGGAGGGCCAACGAGCAGTACTTC
size: .; D: .; J: TRBJ1-1; V: TRBV30; CDR3: CAWSERGMTEAFF; DNA: TGTGCCTGGAGTGAAAGGGGTATGACTGAAGCTTTCTTT
size: .; D: .; J: TRBJ1-1; V: TRBV21-1; CDR3: CASHYRGKNTEAFF; DNA: TGTGCCAGCCACTACAGGGGCAAGAACACTGAAGCTTTCTTT
size: .; D: TRBD2; J: TRBJ2-5; V: TRBV7-9; CDR3: CASGLAQETQYF; DNA: TGTGCCAGCGGACTAGCTCAAGAGACCCAGTACTTC
size: .; D: TRBD1; J: TRBJ1-2; V: TRBV27; CDR3: CASSSGGPPGGYTF; DNA: TGTGCCAGCAGTTCAGGGGGCCCACCGGGTGGCTACACCTTC
size: once; D: TRBD2; J: TRBJ2-7; V: TRBV6-1; CDR3: CASSAPDRGGYEQYF; DNA: TGTGCCAGCAGTGCCCCGGATCGGGGAGGGTACGAGCAGTACTTC
size: .; D: .; J: TRBJ2-2; V: TRBV15; CDR3: CATSRDFTANTGELFF; DNA: TGTGCCACCAGCAGAGATTTCACTGCGAACACCGGGGAGCTGTTTTTT
size: .; D: .; J: TRBJ2-6; V: TRBV28; CDR3: CASSGSSGANVLTF; DNA: TGTGCCAGCAGTGGCAGTTCTGGGGCCAACGTCCTGACTTTC
size: .; D: TRBD2; J: TRBJ2-5; V: TRBV5-1; CDR3: CASSLSGGYQETQYF; DNA: TGCGCCAGCAGCTTAAGCGGGGGGTACCAAGAGACCCAGTACTTC
size: once; D: .; J: TRBJ1-5; V: TRBV24-1; CDR3: CATSLGGNQPQHF; DNA: TGTGCCACCAGTTTGGGGGGGAATCAGCCCCAGCATTTT
size: once; D: TRBD2; J: TRBJ2-3; V: TRBV2; CDR3: CASSEIIGGGAADTQYF; DNA: TGTGCCAGCAGTGAAATTATTGGCGGGGGGGCAGCAGATACGCAGTATTTT
size: .; D: .; J: TRBJ2-1; V: TRBV10-3; CDR3: CAVGGYNEQFF; DNA: TGTGCCGTGGGGGGTTACAATGAGCAGTTCTTC
size: .; D: TRBD2; J: TRBJ2-1; V: TRBV10-3; CDR3: CAITSSGNEQFF; DNA: TGTGCCATCACCTCTAGCGGGAATGAGCAGTTCTTC
size: .; D: .; J: TRBJ1-1; V: TRBV6-5; CDR3: CASQGSDTEAFF; DNA: TGTGCCAGTCAGGGGTCGGACACTGAAGCTTTCTTT
size: .; D: .; J: TRBJ2-7; V: TRBV7-2; CDR3: CASSPRDNTYEQYF; DNA: TGTGCCAGCAGCCCGAGGGACAATACCTACGAGCAGTACTTC
size: .; D: .; J: TRBJ2-1; V: TRBV6-5; CDR3: CASSPDGNSEQFF; DNA: TGTGCCAGCAGCCCCGACGGGAATAGTGAGCAGTTCTTC
size: .; D: .; J: TRBJ2-3; V: TRBV5-1; CDR3: CASSITGVGDTQYF; DNA: TGCGCCAGCTCAATCACAGGAGTAGGAGATACGCAGTATTTT
size: .; D: TRBD1; J: TRBJ2-3; V: TRBV28; CDR3: CASATGIGLTDTQYF; DNA: TGTGCCAGCGCGACAGGGATTGGACTCACAGATACGCAGTATTTT
size: once; D: TRBD1; J: TRBJ1-2; V: TRBV5-1; CDR3: CASSIGQGGGYGYTF; DNA: TGCGCCAGCAGCATAGGACAGGGAGGGGGTTATGGCTACACCTTC
size: .; D: TRBD1; J: TRBJ2-7; V: TRBV6-5; CDR3: CASSYGWTGEYEQYF; DNA: TGTGCCAGCAGTTACGGGTGGACAGGGGAGTACGAGCAGTACTTC
size: .; D: .; J: TRBJ1-5; V: TRBV2; CDR3: CASSPDSIQPQLF; DNA: TGTGCCAGCAGTCCGGACAGCATTCAGCCCCAGCTTTTT
size: once; D: TRBD1; J: TRBJ2-1; V: TRBV5-1; CDR3: CASSLGPPSGQTFNEQFF; DNA: TGCGCCAGCAGCTTGGGTCCCCCCTCGGGACAGACCTTCAATGAGCAGTTCTTC
size: .; D: TRBD2; J: TRBJ2-3; V: TRBV4-3; CDR3: CASSQTSGSGTQYF; DNA: TGCGCCAGCAGCCAAACTAGCGGGAGCGGTACGCAGTATTTT
size: .; D: .; J: TRBJ2-4; V: TRBV13; CDR3: CASSATVAKNIQYF; DNA: TGTGCCAGCAGCGCAACAGTAGCCAAAAACATTCAGTACTTC
size: .; D: .; J: TRBJ1-4; V: TRBV5-1; CDR3: CASSYGTGVGEKLFF; DNA: TGCGCCAGCAGCTACGGAACGGGGGTCGGTGAAAAACTGTTTTTT
size: .; D: TRBD1; J: TRBJ2-5; V: TRBV19; CDR3: CASSEQGTQETQYF; DNA: TGTGCCAGTAGTGAACAGGGGACCCAAGAGACCCAGTACTTC
size: .; D: .; J: TRBJ2-1; V: TRBV20-1; CDR3: CSASRGSSSYNEQFF; DNA: TGCAGTGCTAGTAGGGGCTCCAGCTCCTACAATGAGCAGTTCTTC
size: .; D: TRBD1; J: TRBJ2-5; V: TRBV19; CDR3: CASSMAGGQAETQYF; DNA: TGTGCCAGTAGTATGGCAGGGGGCCAAGCGGAGACCCAGTACTTC
size: .; D: .; J: TRBJ1-2; V: TRBV10-3; CDR3: CAISGRQNPDYGYTF; DNA: TGTGCCATCAGTGGGCGACAGAACCCCGACTATGGCTACACCTTC
size: .; D: TRBD2; J: TRBJ2-6; V: TRBV14; CDR3: CASSQDDGGVITNVLTF; DNA: TGTGCCAGCAGCCAAGATGATGGGGGGGTGATCACCAACGTCCTGACTTTC
size: .; D: .; J: TRBJ2-3; V: TRBV24-1; CDR3: CATSARGDTQYF; DNA: TGTGCCACCAGTGCCAGAGGAGATACGCAGTATTTT
size: .; D: .; J: TRBJ2-7; V: TRBV7-8; CDR3: CASSLDGGEAGGSYEQYF; DNA: TGTGCCAGCAGCTTAGATGGTGGGGAGGCAGGGGGGTCCTACGAGCAGTACTTC
size: .; D: TRBD1; J: TRBJ1-5; V: TRBV19; CDR3: CASSIGGQYSNQPQHF; DNA: TGTGCCAGTAGTATCGGGGGACAGTATAGCAATCAGCCCCAGCATTTT
size: .; D: .; J: TRBJ1-5; V: TRBV4-2; CDR3: CASSQEGRYDQPQHF; DNA: TGTGCCAGCAGCCAAGAGGGCAGGTATGATCAGCCCCAGCATTTT
size: .; D: .; J: TRBJ1-1; V: TRBV5-6; CDR3: CASSLRTEAFF; DNA: TGTGCCAGCAGCTTAAGGACAGAGGCTTTCTTT
size: .; D: .; J: TRBJ2-5; V: TRBV7-8; CDR3: CASSHNRLQETQYF; DNA: TGTGCCAGCAGCCACAACAGGCTCCAAGAGACCCAGTACTTC
size: .; D: TRBD1; J: TRBJ2-7; V: TRBV29-1; CDR3: CSVDWTGTYEQYF; DNA: TGCAGCGTGGATTGGACAGGAACCTACGAGCAGTACTTC
size: .; D: TRBD2; J: TRBJ2-7; V: TRBV4-2; CDR3: CASSQEGSGGSYEQYF; DNA: TGTGCCAGCAGCCAAGAGGGTAGCGGGGGATCCTACGAGCAGTACTTC
size: .; D: TRBD1; J: TRBJ1-6; V: TRBV27; CDR3: CASSLRLPGQNSPLHF; DNA: TGTGCCAGCAGTTTGCGCTTACCGGGACAGAATTCACCCCTCCACTTT
size: few; D: TRBD2; J: TRBJ2-1; V: TRBV19; CDR3: CARVTSGSLREQFF; DNA: TGTGCCAGGGTGACTAGCGGGAGTTTACGTGAGCAGTTCTTC
size: .; D: .; J: TRBJ1-2; V: TRBV27; CDR3: CASSFTGNYGYTF; DNA: TGTGCCAGCAGTTTTACGGGGAACTATGGCTACACCTTC
size: few; D: .; J: TRBJ1-3; V: TRBV7-3; CDR3: CASSNGRSGNTIYF; DNA: TGTGCCAGCAGCAATGGGAGATCTGGAAACACCATATATTTT
size: .; D: TRBD2; J: TRBJ2-7; V: TRBV6-5; CDR3: CASHMRRELYEQYF; DNA: TGTGCCAGCCATATGAGGCGGGAGCTCTACGAGCAGTACTTC
size: .; D: TRBD1; J: TRBJ2-7; V: TRBV5-1; CDR3: CASSLGQGAYEQYF; DNA: TGCGCCAGCAGCTTGGGGCAGGGGGCCTACGAGCAGTACTTC
size: .; D: TRBD2; J: TRBJ2-1; V: TRBV9; CDR3: CASSVSPLAGGYNEQFF; DNA: TGTGCCAGCAGCGTATCCCCACTAGCGGGGGGGTACAATGAGCAGTTCTTC
size: .; D: TRBD2; J: TRBJ2-7; V: TRBV3-1/TRBV3-2; CDR3: CASSQLYSFRSGISYEQYF; DNA: TGTGCCAGCAGCCAATTATATTCGTTTCGCAGCGGGATATCCTACGAGCAGTACTTC
size: .; D: .; J: TRBJ1-2; V: TRBV6-1; CDR3: CASSEAPGFKSNYGYTF; DNA: TGTGCCAGCAGTGAAGCGCCAGGGTTTAAAAGTAACTATGGCTACACCTTC
size: once; D: .; J: TRBJ2-5; V: TRBV10-3; CDR3: CAISEMRAKETQYF; DNA: TGTGCCATCAGTGAGATGAGGGCCAAAGAGACCCAGTACTTC
size: .; D: TRBD2; J: TRBJ2-5; V: TRBV4-1; CDR3: CASSQHSGGQETQYF; DNA: TGCGCCAGCAGTCAACATAGCGGGGGCCAAGAGACCCAGTACTTC
size: .; D: TRBD1; J: TRBJ2-3; V: TRBV28; CDR3: CASSDLDRGHFNTQYF; DNA: TGTGCCAGCAGCGACCTCGACAGGGGCCATTTTAATACGCAGTATTTT